Reported below is one T cell receptor (beta chain). As yet, its antigen is unknown. CDR3 length: 17 residues. Germline lookup yields CDR1 SGHTA and CDR2 FQGNSA. V was clipped by 1 base and J by 1 base, with 13 bases between them. The source of the sample is a study of Graves' ophthalmopathy and Graves' hyperthyroidism. Study context: No progression to ophthalmopathy over 18 months defined stable hyperthyroidism. General study findings and limits: Among expanded thyroid clonotypes above 0.001 frequency, most also occurred in blood.

The study amplified TCR beta CDR3 regions using RNA transcripts. HTBI primers primed a first-round RT-PCR, and a second-round multiplex PCR followed. TCRdb re-called the multiplex PCR reads with MiXCR, one entry per CDR3 protein. Of roughly 600,000 distinct CDR3 sequences in the sample, approximately 37% were seen once. The chain combines TRBV7-2 with TRBJ2-2; a possible D gene is TRBD2 (6 bases). The sequenced sample consisted of peripheral blood or thyroid tissue (not recorded which). The TCR was taken from an adult man with Graves' hyperthyroidism. The CDR3 protein is CASSLVELARNTGELFF. CDR3 DNA sequence: TGTGCCAGCAGCTTAGTTGAGCTAGCGCGGAACACCGGGGAGCTGTTTTTT.